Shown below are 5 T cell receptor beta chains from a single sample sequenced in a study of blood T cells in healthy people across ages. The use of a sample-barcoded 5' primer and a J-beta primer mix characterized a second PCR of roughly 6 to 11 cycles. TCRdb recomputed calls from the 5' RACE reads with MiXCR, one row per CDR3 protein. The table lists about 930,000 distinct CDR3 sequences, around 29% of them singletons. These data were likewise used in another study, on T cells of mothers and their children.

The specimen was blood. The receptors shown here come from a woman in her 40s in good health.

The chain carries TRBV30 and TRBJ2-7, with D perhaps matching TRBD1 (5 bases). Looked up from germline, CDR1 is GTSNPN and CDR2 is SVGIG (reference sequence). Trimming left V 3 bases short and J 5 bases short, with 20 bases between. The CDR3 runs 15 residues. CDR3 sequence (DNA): TGTGCCTGGAGCGGACCGACTGGGGCTTCCCACGAGCAGTACTTC. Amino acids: CAWSGPTGASHEQYF.

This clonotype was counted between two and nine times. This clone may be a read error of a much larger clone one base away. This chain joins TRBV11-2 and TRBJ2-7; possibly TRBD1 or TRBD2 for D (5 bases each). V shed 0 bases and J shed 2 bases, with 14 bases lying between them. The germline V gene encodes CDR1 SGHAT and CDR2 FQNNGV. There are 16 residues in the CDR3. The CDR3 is CASSLDDGASPYEQYF. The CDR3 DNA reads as TGTGCCAGCAGCTTAGATGACGGGGCCAGCCCCTACGAGCAGTACTTC.

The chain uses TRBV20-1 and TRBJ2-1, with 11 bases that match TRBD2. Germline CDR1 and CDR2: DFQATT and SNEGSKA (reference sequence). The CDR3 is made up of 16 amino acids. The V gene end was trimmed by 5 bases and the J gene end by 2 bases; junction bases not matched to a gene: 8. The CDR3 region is CSAQSTSGGPYNEQFF. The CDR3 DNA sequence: TGCAGTGCTCAGAGTACTAGCGGGGGTCCCTACAATGAGCAGTTCTTC.

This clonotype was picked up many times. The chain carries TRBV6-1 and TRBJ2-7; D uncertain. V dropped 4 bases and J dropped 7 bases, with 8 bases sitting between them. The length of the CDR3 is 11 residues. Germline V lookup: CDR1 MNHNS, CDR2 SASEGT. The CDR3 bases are TGTGCCAGCAGTGTAAGGTTTGAGCAGTACTTC. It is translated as CASSVRFEQYF.

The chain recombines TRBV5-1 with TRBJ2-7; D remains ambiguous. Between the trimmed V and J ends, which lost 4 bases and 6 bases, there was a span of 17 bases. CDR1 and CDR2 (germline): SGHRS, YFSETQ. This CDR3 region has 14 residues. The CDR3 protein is CASSPDLSFTEQYF. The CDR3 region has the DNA TGCGCCAGCAGCCCGGATTTGAGCTTTACCGAGCAGTACTTC.